Sequencing of this T cell receptor (beta chain) was carried out in a study of T cell responses to AZD1222 COVID-19 vaccine. The sample holds one count of this clone. Its specificity is not known. This CDR3 has 14 amino acids. Trimming removed 5 bases at V and 5 bases at J, with 13 bases between. Germline lookup yields CDR1 GTSNPN and CDR2 SVGIG (reference sequence). Generated by immunoSEQ multiplex PCR, the TCRdb table keeps only in-frame clones and is missing some. The sample consists of some 130,000 clones, 84% of them appearing once. Study conclusions and caveats: Donor demographics were predominantly white British with a female majority; clonal diversity may be underestimated.

The TCR sequence derives from an adult in good health. The source material was peripheral blood, sampled on day 0 of AZD1222 vaccination. The rearrangement uses TRBV30 and TRBJ1-6; D gene ambiguous. CDR3 amino acids: CAWARNSNNSPLHF. In DNA, the CDR3 is TGTGCCTGGGCAAGAAATTCCAATAATTCACCCCTCCACTTT.